This T cell receptor beta chain was sequenced in a study of human T cells and chemical hapten exposure. About the research overall: Alopecia areata, totalis or universalis was found in mostly female patients.

TCRdb fed the RACE reads into MiXCR, producing one record per CDR3 protein. The profile shows 75,000 to 95,000 distinct CDR3 sequences, roughly 9.6% of them singletons. Time point meaning: patch test 2, 6 weeks after DPC sensitization. Sample treatment: therapeutic diphenylcyclopropenone sensitization with weekly scalp DPC. To note about this clonotype: Its antigen is unidentified. One end of the junction varies from germline; a read error may be responsible.

Germline V CDR1 and CDR2: SGHTA, FQGNSA. This CDR3 has 20 residues. Overall study findings and caveats: Expanded TCRs created a significantly greater count of big CDR3 similarity clusters than controls did. TCRs at high frequency, those above 1 in 1000, did not change with DPC sensitization.

The TCR sequence derives from a man aged 35-49 years with alopecia areata. Some clones in this sample may be carry-over from other donors' samples. The chain couples TRBV7-2 to TRBJ1-1; the match to TRBD1 covers 9 bases. Material: whole blood, obtained in connection with sensitization to the hapten diphenylcyclopropenone (DPC). DNA of the CDR3: TGTGCCAGCAGCCTAGCGGGCGGGTTCGGACAGGGGAGGGGTGACACTGAAGCTTTCTTT. It translates to CASSLAGGFGQGRGDTEAFF.